These T cell receptor beta chains were read from a single sample in a study of Graves' ophthalmopathy and Graves' hyperthyroidism. TCRdb analysed the multiplex PCR reads with MiXCR anew, one entry per CDR3 protein. The sample includes 210,000 or so distinct CDR3 sequences, 25% to 30% of them seen just once. Sequences were obtained from peripheral blood. These TCRs come from a man aged 45-65 years with Graves' ophthalmopathy. Each CDR3 is given with its conserved first and last residue. The D gene is left open where the match is weak. Some rows have no size entry. The others give once, few or many, or a class for an expanded clone.

many	TRBV6-5	TRBD2	TRBJ2-7	CASKTSAYEQYF	TGTGCCAGCAAAACTAGCGCCTACGAGCAGTACTTC
many	TRBV7-9	.	TRBJ2-7	CASSFRESSYEQYF	TGTGCCAGCAGCTTTCGTGAGAGCTCCTACGAGCAGTACTTC
many	TRBV28	TRBD2	TRBJ2-3	CASTPPPGLPPSTDTQYF	TGTGCCAGCACCCCTCCACCGGGACTACCTCCGAGCACAGATACGCAGTATTTT
few	TRBV12-3/TRBV12-4	.	TRBJ2-5	CASSSEGVGETQYF	TGTGCCAGCAGTTCGGAGGGGGTCGGGGAGACCCAGTACTTC
.	TRBV12-3/TRBV12-4	.	TRBJ1-1	CASGRFTEAFF	TGTGCCAGCGGCCGGTTCACTGAAGCTTTCTTT
many	TRBV29-1	.	TRBJ2-7	CSVAPRQGGFYEQYF	TGCAGCGTTGCCCCCCGGCAGGGGGGATTCTACGAGCAGTACTTC
many	TRBV11-2	TRBD1	TRBJ2-2	CASRSTGGGTGELFF	TGTGCCAGCAGGTCTACAGGGGGCGGCACCGGGGAGCTGTTTTTT
.	TRBV12-3/TRBV12-4	TRBD2	TRBJ2-7	CASSFVAGAGGEQYF	TGTGCCAGCAGTTTTGTAGCGGGAGCGGGCGGGGAGCAGTACTTC
many	TRBV12-3/TRBV12-4	TRBD2	TRBJ2-2	CASSLASTSGGSGELFF	TGTGCCAGCAGTTTAGCTTCGACTAGCGGGGGGTCCGGGGAGCTGTTTTTT
.	TRBV12-3/TRBV12-4	.	TRBJ2-2	CASTRGAGGNGELFF	TGTGCCAGCACCCGTGGGGCAGGGGGGAACGGGGAGCTGTTTTTT
many	TRBV6-2/TRBV6-3	.	TRBJ1-1	CASTGNTEAFF	TGTGCCAGCACCGGGAACACTGAAGCTTTCTTT
many	TRBV5-1	.	TRBJ2-2	CASSPRVLTGELFF	TGCGCCAGCAGCCCCAGGGTACTTACCGGGGAGCTGTTTTTT
many	TRBV20-1	TRBD1	TRBJ2-4	CSAPDRVLKNIQYF	TGCAGTGCTCCAGACAGGGTCTTAAAAAACATTCAGTACTTC
many	TRBV24-1	.	TRBJ1-1	CATSDFHSEKTEAFF	TGTGCCACCAGTGATTTCCACAGTGAAAAAACGGAAGCTTTCTTT
.	TRBV12-3/TRBV12-4	.	TRBJ1-2	CASLGQGKEYSYTF	TGTGCCAGCCTAGGCCAGGGGAAAGAGTATAGCTACACCTTC
many	TRBV12-3/TRBV12-4	.	TRBJ1-5	CASSFQGNNQPQHF	TGTGCCAGCAGTTTCCAGGGGAACAATCAGCCCCAGCATTTT
.	TRBV29-1	TRBD1	TRBJ2-7	CSVTDRVRNEQYF	TGCAGCGTCACAGACAGGGTAAGGAACGAGCAGTACTTC
.	TRBV7-2	TRBD2	TRBJ2-7	CASGWGSGGYEQYF	TGTGCCAGCGGCTGGGGGAGCGGGGGCTACGAGCAGTACTTC
many	TRBV6-2/TRBV6-3	.	TRBJ2-7	CASSLSDTYEQYF	TGTGCCAGCAGTCTGTCAGATACCTACGAGCAGTACTTC
many	TRBV9	TRBD1	TRBJ2-5	CASSVAGQGAETQYF	TGTGCCAGCAGCGTAGCGGGACAGGGGGCAGAGACCCAGTACTTC
.	TRBV12-3/TRBV12-4	.	TRBJ2-7	CASSPLGRAYEQYF	TGTGCCAGCAGTCCGCTGGGACGTGCCTACGAGCAGTACTTC
many	TRBV6-2/TRBV6-3	.	TRBJ1-5	CASSFQTTGTSNQPQHF	TGTGCCAGCAGTTTTCAAACGACGGGGACCAGCAATCAGCCCCAGCATTTT
many	TRBV6-2/TRBV6-3	.	TRBJ2-7	CASSYGRYEQYF	TGTGCCAGCAGTTATGGGCGCTACGAGCAGTACTTC
many	TRBV7-9	.	TRBJ2-7	CASSVAGDSYEQYF	TGTGCCAGCAGCGTCGCAGGAGATTCCTACGAGCAGTACTTC
many	TRBV11-2	.	TRBJ1-1	CASSLVSSNTEAFF	TGTGCCAGCAGCTTAGTTTCCAGTAACACTGAAGCTTTCTTT
many	TRBV5-1	TRBD2	TRBJ2-2	CASSFSSGSTGELFF	TGCGCCAGCAGCTTTTCTAGCGGGAGCACCGGGGAGCTGTTTTTT
many	TRBV5-1	.	TRBJ1-2	CASSIGDYGYTF	TGCGCCAGCAGCATTGGTGACTATGGCTACACCTTC
.	TRBV7-2	.	TRBJ1-2	CASSRGRSYGYTF	TGTGCCAGCAGCCGCGGACGGTCCTATGGCTACACCTTC
many	TRBV12-3/TRBV12-4	TRBD1	TRBJ2-7	CASSWGTGGIYEQYF	TGTGCCAGCAGTTGGGGGACAGGGGGGATCTACGAGCAGTACTTC
many	TRBV14	.	TRBJ1-2	CASSSTGFVDGYTF	TGTGCCAGCAGCAGCACAGGGTTTGTGGATGGCTACACCTTC
many	TRBV14	.	TRBJ1-1	CASSQGSSLAGEAFF	TGTGCCAGCAGCCAAGGGAGCAGTCTCGCCGGTGAAGCTTTCTTT
many	TRBV6-2/TRBV6-3	.	TRBJ1-5	CASKQGGSNQPQHF	TGTGCCAGCAAACAGGGCGGCAGCAATCAGCCCCAGCATTTT
.	TRBV6-1	.	TRBJ2-2	CASSVINTGELFF	TGTGCCAGCAGTGTTATAAACACCGGGGAGCTGTTTTTT
many	TRBV28	TRBD1	TRBJ1-2	CASSSPTGDYGYTF	TGTGCCAGCAGTTCCCCGACAGGGGACTATGGCTACACCTTC
many	TRBV20-1	.	TRBJ2-6	CSARAGANVLTF	TGCAGTGCTAGAGCTGGGGCCAACGTCCTGACTTTC
.	TRBV3-1	TRBD2	TRBJ2-7	CASSQAGLDPYEQYF	TGTGCCAGCAGCCAAGCCGGACTAGATCCCTACGAGCAGTACTTC
.	TRBV7-2	.	TRBJ1-2	CASSLDRIGGYTF	TGTGCCAGCAGCTTAGACAGGATCGGGGGCTACACCTTC
many	TRBV12-5	TRBD2	TRBJ2-7	CASALLAGSSYEQYF	TGTGCTAGTGCCTTACTAGCGGGGAGCTCCTACGAGCAGTACTTC
.	TRBV6-2/TRBV6-3	TRBD2	TRBJ2-7	CASSLWGGTSGRKGGEQYF	TGTGCCAGCAGCCTATGGGGCGGGACTAGCGGGAGAAAAGGTGGCGAGCAGTACTTC
.	TRBV6-2/TRBV6-3	.	TRBJ2-5	CASHSHQEETQYF	TGTGCCAGTCATTCCCACCAAGAGGAGACCCAGTACTTC
many	TRBV7-9	.	TRBJ2-7	CASSLALGYEQYF	TGTGCCAGCAGCTTAGCGCTTGGATACGAGCAGTACTTC
.	TRBV28	.	TRBJ2-7	CASGAGRYEQYF	TGTGCCAGCGGAGCGGGTCGCTACGAGCAGTACTTC